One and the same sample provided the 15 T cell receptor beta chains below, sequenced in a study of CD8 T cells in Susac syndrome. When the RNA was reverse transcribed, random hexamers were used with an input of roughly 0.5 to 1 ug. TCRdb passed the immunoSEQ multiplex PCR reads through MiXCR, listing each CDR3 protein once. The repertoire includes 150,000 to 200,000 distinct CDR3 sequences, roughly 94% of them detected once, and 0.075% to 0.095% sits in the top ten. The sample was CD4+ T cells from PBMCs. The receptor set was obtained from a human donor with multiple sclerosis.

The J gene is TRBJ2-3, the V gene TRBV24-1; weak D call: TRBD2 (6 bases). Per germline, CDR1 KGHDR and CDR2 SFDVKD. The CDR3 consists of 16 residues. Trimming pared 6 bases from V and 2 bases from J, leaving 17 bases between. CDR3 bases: TGTGCCACCAGTTCCGGAGTCGGGACTCCCACAGATACGCAGTATTTT. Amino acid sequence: CATSSGVGTPTDTQYF.

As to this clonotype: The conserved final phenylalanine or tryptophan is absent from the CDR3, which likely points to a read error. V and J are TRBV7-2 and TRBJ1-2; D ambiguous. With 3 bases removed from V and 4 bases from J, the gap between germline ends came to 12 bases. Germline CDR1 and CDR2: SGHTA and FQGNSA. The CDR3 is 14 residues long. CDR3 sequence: CASSFTDFSYGYTS. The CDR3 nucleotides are TGTGCCAGCAGCTTTACCGACTTTAGCTATGGCTACACCTCC.

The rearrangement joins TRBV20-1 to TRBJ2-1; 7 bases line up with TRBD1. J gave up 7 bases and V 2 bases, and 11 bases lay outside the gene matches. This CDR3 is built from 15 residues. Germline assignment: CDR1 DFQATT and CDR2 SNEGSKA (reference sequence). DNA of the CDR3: TGCAGTGCTAGAAGTTTCGCGACAGGGACGAATGAGCAGTTCTTC. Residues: CSARSFATGTNEQFF.

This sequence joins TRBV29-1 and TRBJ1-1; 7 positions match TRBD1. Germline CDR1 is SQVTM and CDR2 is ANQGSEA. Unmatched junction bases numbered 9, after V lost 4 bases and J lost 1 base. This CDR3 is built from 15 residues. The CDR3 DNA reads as TGCAGCGTTGGAACCCGGACAGGTGGGAACACTGAAGCTTTCTTT. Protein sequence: CSVGTRTGGNTEAFF.

The CDR3 DNA sequence: TGTGCCATCCGGGTAGGGGATTACAATGAGCAGTTCTTC. The encoded protein is CAIRVGDYNEQFF. The chain employs TRBV12-3 or TRBV12-4 and TRBJ2-1; perhaps TRBD1 as D (5 bases). Trimming cost V 10 bases and J 4 bases, with 14 bases left between them. The CDR3 is 13 amino acids.

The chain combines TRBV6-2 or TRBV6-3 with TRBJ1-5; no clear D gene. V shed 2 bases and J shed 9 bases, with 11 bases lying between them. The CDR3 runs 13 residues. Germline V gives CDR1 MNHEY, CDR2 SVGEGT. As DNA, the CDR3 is TGTGCCAGCAGTTACGTCTCCCGAGGGCCCCAGCATTTT. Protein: CASSYVSRGPQHF.

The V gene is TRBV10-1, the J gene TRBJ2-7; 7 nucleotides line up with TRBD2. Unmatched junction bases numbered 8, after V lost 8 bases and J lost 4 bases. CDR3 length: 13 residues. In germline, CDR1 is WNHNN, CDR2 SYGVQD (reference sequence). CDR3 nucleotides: TGCGCCAGCTCTTTGGGGGGGAGGTACGAGCAGTACTTC. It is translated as CASSLGGRYEQYF.

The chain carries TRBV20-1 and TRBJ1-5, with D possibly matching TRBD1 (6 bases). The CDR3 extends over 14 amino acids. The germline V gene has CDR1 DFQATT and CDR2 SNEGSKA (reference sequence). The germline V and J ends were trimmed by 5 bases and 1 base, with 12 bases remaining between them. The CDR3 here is CSALLGQSNQPQHF. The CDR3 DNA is TGCAGTGCTCTCCTGGGACAAAGCAATCAGCCCCAGCATTTT.

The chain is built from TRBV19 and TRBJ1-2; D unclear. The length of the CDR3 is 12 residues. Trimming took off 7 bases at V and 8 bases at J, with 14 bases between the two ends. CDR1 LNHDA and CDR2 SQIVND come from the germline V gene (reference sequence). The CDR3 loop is CASTRDNRGYTF. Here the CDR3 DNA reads TGTGCCAGTACAAGAGATAACCGCGGCTACACCTTC.

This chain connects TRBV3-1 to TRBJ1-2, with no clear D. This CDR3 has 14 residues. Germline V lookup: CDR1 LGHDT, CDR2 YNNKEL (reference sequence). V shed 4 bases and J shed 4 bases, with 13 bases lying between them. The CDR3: CASSPNGVGYGYTF. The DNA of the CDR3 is TGTGCCAGCAGCCCGAATGGGGTAGGCTATGGCTACACCTTC.

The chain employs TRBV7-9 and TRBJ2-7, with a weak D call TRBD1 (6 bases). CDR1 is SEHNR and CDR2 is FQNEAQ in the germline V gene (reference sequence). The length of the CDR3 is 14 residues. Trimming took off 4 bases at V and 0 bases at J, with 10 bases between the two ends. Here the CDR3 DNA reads TGTGCCAGCAGCTGGATCAGGGGCTCCTACGAGCAGTACTTC. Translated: CASSWIRGSYEQYF.

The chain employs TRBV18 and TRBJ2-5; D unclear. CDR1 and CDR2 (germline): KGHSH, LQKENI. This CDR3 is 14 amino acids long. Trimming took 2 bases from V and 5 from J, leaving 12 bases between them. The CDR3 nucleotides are TGTGCCAGCTCACCAAGCCGGACGGAGGAGACCCAGTACTTC. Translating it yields CASSPSRTEETQYF.

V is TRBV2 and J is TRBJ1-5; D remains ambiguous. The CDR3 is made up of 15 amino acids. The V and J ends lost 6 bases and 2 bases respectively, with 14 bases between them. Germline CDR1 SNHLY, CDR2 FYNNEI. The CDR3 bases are TGTGCCAGCAGCTCCGGACGGAGAGGCAATCAGCCCCAGCATTTT. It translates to CASSSGRRGNQPQHF.

CDR3 protein: CASSTWESSYEAFF. The CDR3 DNA follows: TGTGCCAGCAGCACTTGGGAGTCCAGTTATGAAGCTTTCTTT. The V gene is TRBV12-3 or TRBV12-4, the J gene TRBJ1-1; D is unclear. Trimming took off 6 bases at V and 7 bases at J, with 18 bases between the two ends. This CDR3 region has 14 residues.

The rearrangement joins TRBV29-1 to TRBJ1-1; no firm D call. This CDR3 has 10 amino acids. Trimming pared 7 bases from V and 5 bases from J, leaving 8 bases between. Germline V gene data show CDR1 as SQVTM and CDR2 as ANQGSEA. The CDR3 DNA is TGCAGCGGGGTGGTGACTGAAGCTTTCTTT. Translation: CSGVVTEAFF. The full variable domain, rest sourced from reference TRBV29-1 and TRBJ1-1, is SAVISQKPSRDICQRGTSLTIQCQVDSQVTMMFWYRQQPGQSLTLIATANQGSEATYESGFVIDKFPISRPNLTFSTLTVSNMSPEDSSIYLCSGVVTEAFFGQGTRLTVV.